This T cell receptor (beta chain) was sequenced in a study of regulatory T cells in long-lasting Graves disease. After removal of 2 bases from V and 4 bases from J, the junction contained 8 bases not matched to a gene. The CDR3 sequence is 15 residues long. The V gene's germline CDR1 is MNHEY and CDR2 SMNVEV (reference sequence). Study outcomes and limitations: Relative to new patients (roughly 950), persistent patients exhibited greater sharing of public clonotypes (approximately 2,800).

Indicated time point: persistent/refractory GD, antithyroid drugs over 5 years with positive TRAb. Following extraction of RNA from PBMCs, that RNA was used to make the TCR library. Graves' disease diagnosis was established per American Thyroid Association guidelines. The patients were enrolled through endocrinology in Xi'an, China. According to the study, TCR beta libraries were built with iRepertoire HTBI primers and CDR3-region Arm-PCR. TCRdb reprocessed the multiplex PCR reads via MiXCR and lists one record per CDR3 protein. The table shows roughly 400,000 distinct CDR3 sequences, with 21% occurring only once. This clonotype was counted many times. Antigen: not known.

V and J are TRBV27 and TRBJ2-7, with 7 bases that match TRBD2. The receptor was isolated from a female donor with Graves disease. This specimen consisted of peripheral blood mononuclear cells (PBMCs), obtained when the disease was refractory, from a patient treated with antithyroid drugs. CDR3 DNA: TGTGCCAGCAGTTTACGGCCCTCTAGCGGATACGAGCAGTACTTC. The encoded protein is CASSLRPSSGYEQYF.